The 17 T cell receptor beta chains below come from one sample, sequenced in a study of blood T cell repertoires in COVID-19. The method was immunoSEQ multiplex PCR; TCRdb's version includes in-frame clones alone and lacks a portion of them. The repertoire has some 190,000 clones, around 85% of them found once; the top ten carry roughly 20%. Material for sequencing was peripheral blood. These receptors originate from a person aged 65 to 85 with COVID-19, enrolled during active disease.

The chain carries TRBV7-2 and TRBJ2-1; TRBD2 is a possible D gene (12 bases). The V end lost 8 bases, the J end lost 7 bases, and 33 bases lay between the germline ends. Germline-derived CDR1 and CDR2 are SGHTA and FQGNSA. The CDR3 length is 19 residues. The CDR3 DNA reads TGTGCCAGCCGCAAGGGGACAGGGGGAACTAGCGGGAGGTTGAATGAGCAGTTCTTC. It translates to CASRKGTGGTSGRLNEQFF.

The V and J genes are TRBV4-1 and TRBJ1-1; D not resolved. In germline, CDR1 is MGHRA, CDR2 YSYEKL. The CDR3 loop spans 15 amino acids. The V end lost 3 bases, the J end lost 0 bases, and 11 bases lay between the germline ends. DNA of the CDR3: TGCGCCAGCAGCCACCTAGGATTCATGAACACTGAAGCTTTCTTT. As protein: CASSHLGFMNTEAFF.

This chain connects TRBV5-1 to TRBJ2-1; D perhaps matches TRBD1 (5 bases). V was shortened by 0 bases and J by 7 bases, with 14 bases between the two germline ends. The germline V gene encodes CDR1 SGHRS and CDR2 YFSETQ. The CDR3 covers 15 residues. CDR3 sequence: CASSLVGLLGNEQFF. In nucleotides, the CDR3 is TGCGCCAGCAGCTTGGTGGGGCTCCTAGGAAATGAGCAGTTCTTC.

This chain connects TRBV5-4 to TRBJ2-3, with 12 bases identical to TRBD2. V shed 2 bases and J 10 bases; nucleotides not matched to a gene: 2. Germline CDR1 SGHNT, CDR2 YYREEE (reference sequence). The CDR3 totals 13 residues. DNA for the CDR3: TGTGCCAGCAGCTTCCTAGCGGGAGGGGCGCAGTATTTT. This sequence encodes CASSFLAGGAQYF.

The chain uses TRBV19 and TRBJ2-3; the match to TRBD1 covers 8 bases. In germline, CDR1 is LNHDA, CDR2 SQIVND (reference sequence). J gave up 8 bases and V 5 bases, and 12 bases lay outside the gene matches. CDR3 length: 15 amino acids. The CDR3: CASSPGTGGWGTQYF. CDR3 coding DNA: TGTGCCAGTAGTCCCGGGACAGGAGGATGGGGTACGCAGTATTTT.

J is TRBJ1-1 and V is TRBV28; 7 bases align to TRBD1. CDR3 length: 13 residues. Germline V gene sequence: CDR1 MDHEN, CDR2 SYDVKM. After removal of 4 bases from V and 4 bases from J, the junction contained 3 bases not matched to a gene. CDR3 bases: TGTGCCAGCAGTTCGACAGGGATCACTGAAGCTTTCTTT. This gives the protein CASSSTGITEAFF. The full variable domain, in which reference TRBV28 and TRBJ1-1 provide the parts outside the CDR3, is DVKVTQSSRYLVKRTGEKVFLECVQDMDHENMFWYRQDPGLGLRLIYFSYDVKMKEKGDIPEGYSVSREKKERFSLILESASTNQTSMYLCASSSTGITEAFFGQGTRLTVV.

The V and J genes are TRBV7-9 and TRBJ1-6; 7 nucleotides agree with TRBD1. The germline V gene has CDR1 SEHNR and CDR2 FQNEAQ (reference sequence). V trimming: 4 bases; J trimming: 11 bases; junction bases outside the gene matches: 5. This CDR3 comprises 13 residues. The CDR3 nucleotides read TGTGCCAGCAGCTCGACAGGGATACCACCCCTCCACTTT. As protein: CASSSTGIPPLHF.

The genes are TRBV28 and TRBJ1-2; 9 nucleotides match TRBD1. The CDR3 loop spans 14 amino acids. Germline V gene data show CDR1 as MDHEN and CDR2 as SYDVKM. V trimming: 5 bases; J trimming: 4 bases; junction bases outside the gene matches: 5. The CDR3 protein is CASSPGTGSYGYTF. The CDR3 DNA follows: TGTGCCAGCAGTCCCGGGACAGGGTCCTATGGCTACACCTTC.

V usage is TRBV7-7 and J usage is TRBJ2-2; D ambiguous. V lost 5 bases to trimming and J lost 3 bases, with 10 bases between them. Germline V lookup: CDR1 SSHAT, CDR2 FNYEAQ (reference sequence). CDR3 length: 14 amino acids. The DNA for the CDR3 is TGTGCCAGCAGCCCTCTAGGAGACACCGGGGAGCTGTTTTTT. It is translated as CASSPLGDTGELFF.

This rearrangement joins TRBV19 to TRBJ2-6, with D possibly being TRBD1 (6 bases). V lost 8 bases and J 2 bases, leaving 16 bases between the germline ends. The CDR3 has 16 residues. In germline, CDR1 is LNHDA, CDR2 SQIVND (reference sequence). The CDR3 loop is CASCRDKWAGANVLTF. CDR3 bases: TGTGCCAGTTGTCGGGACAAATGGGCTGGGGCCAACGTCCTGACTTTC.

This clone has a single count. The J gene is TRBJ1-5, the V gene TRBV27; no clear D gene. Germline V gives CDR1 MNHEY, CDR2 SMNVEV (reference sequence). Trimming took off 6 bases at V and 4 bases at J, with 16 bases between the two ends. The CDR3 is 15 residues long. The CDR3 bases are TGTGCCAGCAGACAGAACCAGGCCCTAAATCAGCCCCAGCATTTT. Protein: CASRQNQALNQPQHF.

Here the CDR3 DNA reads TGTGCCAGCAGCCGGGACAGGGTTAGCGAGCAGTACTTC. It encodes CASSRDRVSEQYF. The chain recombines TRBV14 with TRBJ2-7; TRBD1 matches 9 bases. The CDR3 is 13 residues long. Looked up from germline, CDR1 is SGHDN and CDR2 is FVKESK. The trim removed 4 bases at V and 6 bases at J, leaving 4 bases unmatched.

The chain links TRBV6-2 or TRBV6-3 to TRBJ2-3; perhaps TRBD2 as D (5 bases). Trimming cost V 6 bases and J 4 bases, with 8 bases left between them. CDR3 length: 12 residues. The V gene's germline CDR1 is MNHEY and CDR2 SVGEGT. The CDR3 sequence: CASSNGADTQYF. The CDR3 nucleotides read TGTGCCAGCAGCAACGGGGCAGATACGCAGTATTTT.

This chain uses TRBV5-4 with TRBJ2-7; the match to TRBD2 covers 11 bases. The CDR3 is 14 amino acids. The V gene's germline CDR1 is SGHNT and CDR2 YYREEE (reference sequence). The V gene end was trimmed by 5 bases and the J gene end by 2 bases; junction bases not matched to a gene: 3. The CDR3, as DNA: TGTGCCAGCAGACTAGCGGGGGATGCCTACGAGCAGTACTTC. Amino acid sequence: CASRLAGDAYEQYF.

CDR3 coding DNA: TGCAGCGTCAGGATAGGAAATGTGAACACCGGGGAGCTGTTTTTT. Encoded protein: CSVRIGNVNTGELFF. This chain links TRBV29-1 with TRBJ2-2; no reliable D call. The germline V gene has CDR1 SQVTM and CDR2 ANQGSEA. V lost 6 bases and J 1 base, leaving 15 bases between the germline ends. The CDR3 consists of 15 residues.

The rearrangement links TRBV2 to TRBJ2-1; tentative D call: TRBD2 (5 bases). This CDR3 has 12 amino acids. The germline V gene encodes CDR1 SNHLY and CDR2 FYNNEI. V lost 6 bases and J lost 12, with 15 bases in between. CDR3 DNA: TGTGCCAGCAGGGCTACACTAGGGCCGCAGTTCTTC. As protein: CASRATLGPQFF. Based on the CDR3 plus reference TRBV2 and TRBJ2-1, the full variable domain is EPEVTQTPSHQVTQMGQEVILRCVPISNHLYFYWYRQILGQKVEFLVSFYNNEISEKSEIFDDQFSVERPDGSNFTLKIRSTKLEDSAMYFCASRATLGPQFFGPGTRLTVL.

By share of the sample, this clone is medium-sized. J is TRBJ2-7 and V is TRBV7-9, with 13 bases identical to TRBD2. Germline CDR1 SEHNR, CDR2 FQNEAQ (reference sequence). V lost 0 bases to trimming and J lost 6 bases; unmatched junction nucleotides: 5. CDR3 length: 16 residues. DNA of the CDR3: TGTGCCAGCAGCTTAGCGAAGGGACTAGCGGGAATCGAGCAGTACTTC. This translates into CASSLAKGLAGIEQYF.